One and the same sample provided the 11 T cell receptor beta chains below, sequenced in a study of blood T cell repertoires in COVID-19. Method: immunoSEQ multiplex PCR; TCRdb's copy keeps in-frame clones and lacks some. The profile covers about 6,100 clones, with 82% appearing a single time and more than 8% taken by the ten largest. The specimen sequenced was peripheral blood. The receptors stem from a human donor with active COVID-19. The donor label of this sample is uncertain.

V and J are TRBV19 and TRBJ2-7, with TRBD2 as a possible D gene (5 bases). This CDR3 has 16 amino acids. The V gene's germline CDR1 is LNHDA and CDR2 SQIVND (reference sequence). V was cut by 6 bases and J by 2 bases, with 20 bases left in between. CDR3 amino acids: CASSKSRGAKTYEQYF. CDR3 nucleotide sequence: TGTGCCAGTAGCAAGTCCCGGGGAGCCAAAACCTACGAGCAGTACTTC. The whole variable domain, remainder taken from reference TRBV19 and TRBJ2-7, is DGGITQSPKYLFRKEGQNVTLSCEQNLNHDAMYWYRQDPGQGLRLIYYSQIVNDFQKGDIAEGYSVSREKKESFPLTVTSAQKNPTAFYLCASSKSRGAKTYEQYFGPGTRLTVT.

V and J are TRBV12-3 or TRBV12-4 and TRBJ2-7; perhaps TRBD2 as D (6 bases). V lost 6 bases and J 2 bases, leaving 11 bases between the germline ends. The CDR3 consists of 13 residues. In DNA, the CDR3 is TGTGCCAGCAGCGAGGGACTGCCCTACGAGCAGTACTTC. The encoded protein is CASSEGLPYEQYF.

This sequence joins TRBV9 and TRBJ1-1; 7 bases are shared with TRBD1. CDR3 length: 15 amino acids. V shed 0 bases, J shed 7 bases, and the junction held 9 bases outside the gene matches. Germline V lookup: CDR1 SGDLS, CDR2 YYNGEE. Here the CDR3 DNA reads TGTGCCAGCAGCGTAGAAGGGGGCCAGCGAATTGAAGCTTTCTTT. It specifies CASSVEGGQRIEAFF.

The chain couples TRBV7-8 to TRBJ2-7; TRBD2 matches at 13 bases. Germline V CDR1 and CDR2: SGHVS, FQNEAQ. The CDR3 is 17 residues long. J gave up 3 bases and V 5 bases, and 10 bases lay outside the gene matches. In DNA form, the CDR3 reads TGTGCCAGCAGCCCAGGGACTAGCGGGAAAATCGGCTACGAGCAGTACGTC. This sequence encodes CASSPGTSGKIGYEQYV.

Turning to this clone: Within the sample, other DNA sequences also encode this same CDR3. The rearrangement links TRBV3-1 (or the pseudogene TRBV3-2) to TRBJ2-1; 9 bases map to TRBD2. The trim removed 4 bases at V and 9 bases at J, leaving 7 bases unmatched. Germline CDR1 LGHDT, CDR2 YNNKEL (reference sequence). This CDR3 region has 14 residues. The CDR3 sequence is CASSPAGGRGEQFF. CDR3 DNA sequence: TGTGCCAGCAGCCCGGCGGGGGGGCGGGGTGAGCAGTTCTTC.

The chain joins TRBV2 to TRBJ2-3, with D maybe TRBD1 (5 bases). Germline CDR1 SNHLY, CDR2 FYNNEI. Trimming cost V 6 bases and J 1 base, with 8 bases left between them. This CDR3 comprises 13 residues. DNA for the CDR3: TGTGCCAGCAGGCTACAGGGCACAGATACGCAGTATTTT. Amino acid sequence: CASRLQGTDTQYF.

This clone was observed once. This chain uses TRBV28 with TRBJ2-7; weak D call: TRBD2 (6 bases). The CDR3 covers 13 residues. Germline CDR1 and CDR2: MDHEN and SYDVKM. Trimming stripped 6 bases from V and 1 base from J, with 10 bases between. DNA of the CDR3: TGTGCCAGCAGGCGGGGCCAGTCCTACGAGCAGTACTTC. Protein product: CASRRGQSYEQYF. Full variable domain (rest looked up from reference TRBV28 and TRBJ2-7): DVKVTQSSRYLVKRTGEKVFLECVQDMDHENMFWYRQDPGLGLRLIYFSYDVKMKEKGDIPEGYSVSREKKERFSLILESASTNQTSMYLCASRRGQSYEQYFGPGTRLTVT.

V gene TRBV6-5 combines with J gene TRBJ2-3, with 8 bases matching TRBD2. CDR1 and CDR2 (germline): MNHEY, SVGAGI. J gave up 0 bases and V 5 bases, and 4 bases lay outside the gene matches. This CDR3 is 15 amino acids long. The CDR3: CASSPTSGSTDTQYF. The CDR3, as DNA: TGTGCCAGCAGTCCTACTAGCGGTAGCACAGATACGCAGTATTTT.

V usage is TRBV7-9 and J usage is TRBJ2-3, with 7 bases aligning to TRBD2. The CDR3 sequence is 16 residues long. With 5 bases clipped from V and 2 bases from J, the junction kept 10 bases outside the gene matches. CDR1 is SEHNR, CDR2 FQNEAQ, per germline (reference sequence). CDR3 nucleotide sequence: TGTGCCAGCAGCCCCAGGGAGGGAGGCCTCACAGATACGCAGTATTTT. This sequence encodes CASSPREGGLTDTQYF.

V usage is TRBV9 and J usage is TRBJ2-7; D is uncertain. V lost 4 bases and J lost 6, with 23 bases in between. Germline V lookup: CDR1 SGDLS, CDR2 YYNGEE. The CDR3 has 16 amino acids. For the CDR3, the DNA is TGTGCCAGCAGCCTATGGGTTACAGCCTCAAATGGCGAGCAGTACTTC. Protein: CASSLWVTASNGEQYF.

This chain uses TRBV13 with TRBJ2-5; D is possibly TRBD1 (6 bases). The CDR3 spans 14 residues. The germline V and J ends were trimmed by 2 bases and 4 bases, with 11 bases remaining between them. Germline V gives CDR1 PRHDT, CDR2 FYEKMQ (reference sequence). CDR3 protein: CASSLRGYGETQYF. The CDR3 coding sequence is TGTGCCAGCAGCTTAAGGGGGTACGGAGAGACCCAGTACTTC. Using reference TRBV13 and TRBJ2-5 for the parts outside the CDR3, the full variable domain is AAGVIQSPRHLIKEKRETATLKCYPIPRHDTVYWYQQGPGQDPQFLISFYEKMQSDKGSIPDRFSAQQFSDYHSELNMSSLELGDSALYFCASSLRGYGETQYFGPGTRLLVL.